The clone carrying this T cell receptor beta chain has only one observation. The target antigen is unknown. V was trimmed by 3 bases and J by 7 bases, leaving 17 bases between them. CDR3 length equals 15 residues. CDR1 is SGDLS, CDR2 YYNGEE, per germline. TCRdb processed the reads anew with MiXCR; each CDR3 protein has one entry. The sample carries about 920,000 distinct CDR3 sequences, approximately 33% recorded once. This sample was included in a study of T cell repertoires in cytomegalovirus infection. Overall study: Indications came from public TCR beta signatures; they pointed to CMV infection and to a matching HLA type. General observations from the study: Dominating the ex vivo response were HLA-C-restricted CMV-specific TCR beta clonotypes. CMV carriers having the relevant HLA were flagged by cumulative public TCR beta family frequency.

This TCR derives from a human donor in good health (CMV status not recorded). Some clones in this sample may be carry-over from other donors' samples. Source: cultured CD8+ T cells from PBMCs, taken from culture after CMV antigen stimulation. This chain uses TRBV9 with TRBJ2-1; D might be TRBD1 (5 bases). The CDR3 protein is CASSARTEKGNEQFF. The CDR3 region has the DNA TGTGCCAGCAGCGCCCGGACGGAGAAGGGGAATGAGCAGTTCTTC.